Presented here are 21 T cell receptor beta chains from one specimen sequenced in a study of cytomegalovirus exposure and HLA in healthy donors. Researchers ran the PCR with 60 Vbeta and 13 Jbeta primers. Libraries were prepared by immunoSEQ multiplex PCR; TCRdb keeps only in-frame clonotypes and omits some of them. Its listing shows tens of thousands of clones. Material for sequencing was PBMCs. These TCRs come from a male donor in good health and CMV-seronegative.

The rearrangement joins TRBV6-1 to TRBJ1-5; tentative D call: TRBD1 (5 bases). Germline CDR1 is MNHNS and CDR2 is SASEGT. V gave up 4 bases and J gave up 6 bases, with 10 bases separating them. The CDR3 covers 13 residues. The CDR3 loop is CASSVGGGQPQHF. The DNA for the CDR3 is TGTGCCAGCAGTGTTGGCGGGGGTCAGCCCCAGCATTTT.

The V call is TRBV13, the J call TRBJ1-6; 12 bases agree with TRBD1. This CDR3 comprises 15 residues. Looked up from germline, CDR1 is PRHDT and CDR2 is FYEKMQ (reference sequence). V shed 1 base, J shed 13 bases, and the junction held 5 bases outside the gene matches. The DNA for the CDR3 is TGTGCCAGCAGCTTAGATGGGACAGGGGGCTCTCCCCTCCACTTT. This sequence encodes CASSLDGTGGSPLHF.

The chain joins TRBV10-3 to TRBJ1-1; 9 bases fit TRBD1. V shed 5 bases, J shed 3 bases, and the junction held 4 bases outside the gene matches. Germline V gene sequence: CDR1 ENHRY, CDR2 SYGVKD. This CDR3 comprises 14 residues. The CDR3 DNA is TGTGCCATCAGTCGGGACAGGGCGGACACTGAAGCTTTCTTT. Protein: CAISRDRADTEAFF.

The chain uses TRBV18 and TRBJ1-5; D call uncertain. This CDR3 contains 14 residues. V dropped 5 bases and J dropped 4 bases, with 12 bases sitting between them. Germline assignment: CDR1 KGHSH and CDR2 LQKENI. The CDR3 loop reads CASSTADGNQPQHF. The CDR3 nucleotides read TGTGCCAGCTCAACGGCCGACGGGAATCAGCCCCAGCATTTT.

V gene TRBV7-2 combines with J gene TRBJ2-2; D unresolved. Germline lookup yields CDR1 SGHTA and CDR2 FQGNSA. The CDR3 is made up of 14 amino acids. V shed 8 bases and J shed 3 bases, with 13 bases lying between them. The CDR3 region has the DNA TGTGCCAGCTGTCAGGTTCTGGACACCGGGGAGCTGTTTTTT. It yields the protein CASCQVLDTGELFF.

V is TRBV7-2 and J is TRBJ2-2; TRBD2 agrees at 7 bases. Germline loops: CDR1 SGHTA, CDR2 FQGNSA. CDR3 length: 15 amino acids. Germline trimming cut 5 bases from V and 1 base from J; bases unmatched to any gene: 4. The DNA for the CDR3 is TGTGCCAGCAGCCTCAGCGGGGTGAACACCGGGGAGCTGTTTTTT. Translation gives CASSLSGVNTGELFF.

This chain uses TRBV19 with TRBJ2-1, with 10 bases matching TRBD1. The ends lost 6 bases at V and 2 bases at J; junction bases unmatched: 1. Germline CDR1 LNHDA, CDR2 SQIVND (reference sequence). This CDR3 has 14 amino acids. The CDR3 is CASRGQGTYNEQFF. The CDR3 DNA reads as TGTGCCAGTAGGGGACAGGGGACCTACAATGAGCAGTTCTTC.

V gene TRBV6-1 combines with J gene TRBJ1-4, with D unresolved. The CDR3 has 15 residues. From germline, CDR1 is MNHNS and CDR2 SASEGT. V was cut by 11 bases and J by 3 bases, with 19 bases left in between. In nucleotides, the CDR3 is TGTGCCGTCCAAAGCGGGGTCCTTTCTAATGAAAAACTGTTTTTT. This gives the protein CAVQSGVLSNEKLFF.

This chain joins TRBV19 and TRBJ2-1; 7 bases are a match to TRBD2. Germline V CDR1 and CDR2: LNHDA, SQIVND (reference sequence). V shed 0 bases and J 0 bases; nucleotides not matched to a gene: 5. The CDR3 covers 17 residues. The CDR3 reads CASSIDVGGSSYNEQFF. The CDR3, as DNA: TGTGCCAGTAGTATAGATGTGGGGGGGAGCTCCTACAATGAGCAGTTCTTC.

The chain uses TRBV2 and TRBJ2-7, with D possibly being TRBD1 (5 bases). The V end lost 3 bases, the J end lost 2 bases, and 11 bases lay between the germline ends. Germline assignment: CDR1 SNHLY and CDR2 FYNNEI. The CDR3 consists of 14 residues. The CDR3 DNA sequence: TGTGCCAGCAGTGAGCCTCAGGGCCCCTACGAGCAGTACTTC. The encoded protein is CASSEPQGPYEQYF.

This chain uses TRBV6-5 with TRBJ1-1; D is ambiguous. The CDR3 extends over 13 amino acids. V was clipped by 4 bases and J by 1 base, with 7 bases between them. Germline CDR1 and CDR2: MNHEY and SVGAGI. The CDR3 reads CASSWQWNTEAFF. As DNA, the CDR3 is TGTGCCAGCAGTTGGCAGTGGAACACTGAAGCTTTCTTT.

CDR3 sequence reads: CAWSRTVVKYEQYF. The CDR3 nucleotides read TGTGCCTGGAGTAGGACAGTGGTTAAGTACGAGCAGTACTTC. The chain carries TRBV30 and TRBJ2-7, with D possibly TRBD1 on 6 matching bases. Germline V gene lookup returns CDR1 GTSNPN and CDR2 SVGIG (reference sequence). The CDR3 consists of 14 residues. V shed 2 bases and J shed 4 bases, with 15 bases lying between them.

This chain connects TRBV4-1 to TRBJ1-6; tentative D call: TRBD1 (5 bases). Per the germline V gene, CDR1 is MGHRA and CDR2 is YSYEKL. The CDR3 contains 16 residues. V was trimmed by 2 bases and J by 3 bases, leaving 11 bases between them. The CDR3 DNA is TGCGCCAGCAGCCAAATAGGACAAAACTATAATTCACCCCTCCACTTT. This encodes CASSQIGQNYNSPLHF.

The chain employs TRBV6-1 and TRBJ2-5; TRBD1 aligns across 7 bases. The CDR3 runs 15 residues. Germline V gene lookup returns CDR1 MNHNS and CDR2 SASEGT. V lost 6 bases and J lost 0; bases outside the gene matches: 7. As DNA, the CDR3 is TGTGCCAGCAGCGCCCCGGACAGGTACCAAGAGACCCAGTACTTC. Its protein product is CASSAPDRYQETQYF.

The V call is TRBV7-3, the J call TRBJ2-1; 15 positions agree with TRBD2. The junction had 11 bases not matched to a gene; V was cut back by 3 bases and J by 5 bases. Germline-derived CDR1 and CDR2 are SGHTA and FQGTGA. The CDR3 consists of 19 residues. The CDR3 region is CASSFWTSGGASSDNEQFF. CDR3 nucleotide sequence: TGTGCCAGCAGCTTCTGGACTAGCGGGGGGGCCTCGTCCGACAATGAGCAGTTCTTC.

The J gene is TRBJ2-7, the V gene TRBV9, with D perhaps TRBD2 (6 bases). Per germline, CDR1 SGDLS and CDR2 YYNGEE. Between the trimmed V and J ends, which lost 2 bases and 6 bases, there was a span of 15 bases. This CDR3 region has 14 residues. The CDR3, as DNA: TGTGCCAGCAGCGTCACCGGGGGAAGCTCCGAGCAGTACTTC. This gives the protein CASSVTGGSSEQYF.

V usage is TRBV15 and J usage is TRBJ1-5, with TRBD1 as a possible D gene (6 bases). Per the germline V gene, CDR1 is LNHNV and CDR2 is YYDKDF (reference sequence). The CDR3 has 14 residues. V lost 1 base, J lost 5 bases, and 9 bases lay in between. The CDR3 protein is CATSRVPGDQPQHF. The DNA for the CDR3 is TGTGCCACCAGCAGAGTCCCAGGGGATCAGCCCCAGCATTTT. Full variable domain (remainder filled in from reference TRBV15 and TRBJ1-5): DAMVIQNPRYQVTQFGKPVTLSCSQTLNHNVMYWYQQKSSQAPKLLFHYYDKDFNNEADTPDNFQSRRPNTSFCFLDIRSPGLGDTAMYLCATSRVPGDQPQHFGDGTRLSIL.

The rearrangement joins TRBV9 to TRBJ2-5; TRBD1 might be the D (5 bases). The CDR3 consists of 14 residues. V was trimmed by 4 bases and J by 3 bases, leaving 13 bases between them. The germline gives CDR1 SGDLS, CDR2 YYNGEE. The CDR3 nucleotides are TGTGCCAGCAGCCTATGGGGCGGCGAAGAGACCCAGTACTTC. Translation: CASSLWGGEETQYF. Together with reference TRBV9 and TRBJ2-5, the CDR3 gives the full variable domain: DSGVTQTPKHLITATGQRVTLRCSPRSGDLSVYWYQQSLDQGLQFLIQYYNGEERAKGNILERFSAQQFPDLHSELNLSSLELGDSALYFCASSLWGGEETQYFGPGTRLLVL.

The chain carries TRBV12-5 and TRBJ2-5; D is undetermined. This CDR3 is 14 amino acids long. Per germline, CDR1 LGHNT and CDR2 FRNRAP. Between the trimmed V and J ends, which lost 3 bases and 1 base, there was a span of 9 bases. CDR3: CASGFSVGQETQYF. DNA for the CDR3: TGTGCTAGTGGTTTTTCAGTTGGCCAAGAGACCCAGTACTTC.

Here the CDR3 DNA reads TGTGCCAGCAGCACTTACACTCGGGGGAACGAGCAGTACTTC. Its translation is CASSTYTRGNEQYF. The chain couples TRBV7-6 to TRBJ2-7, with a weak D call TRBD2 (6 bases). V lost 5 bases and J lost 5, with 16 bases in between. Germline V gene sequence: CDR1 SGHVS, CDR2 FNYEAQ. The CDR3 consists of 14 residues.

The chain uses TRBV30 and TRBJ1-3; D unresolved. The CDR3 contains 13 residues. In germline, CDR1 is GTSNPN, CDR2 SVGIG (reference sequence). V lost 2 bases and J lost 2, with 7 bases in between. This chain's CDR3 is CAWSTVAGNTIYF. CDR3 nucleotide sequence: TGTGCCTGGAGTACGGTTGCTGGAAACACCATATATTTT.